Below are 17 T cell receptor beta chains sequenced from a single sample in a study of shared clonotypes between healthy human individuals. Assay used: immunoSEQ multiplex PCR; TCRdb lists only in-frame clones, some missing. The sample lists around 1.9 million clones, under 95% occurring once. CD45RO-negative, CCR7-selected cells formed the naive CD8 fraction, which excluded terminally differentiated effector memory CD45RA+ cells. Sequenced input: naive CD8+ T cells from PBMCs. The receptors here all came from a man younger than 35 in good health. Some clones in this sample may be carry-over from other donors' samples.

The chain links TRBV2 to TRBJ2-1; 7 bases agree with TRBD2. The CDR3 spans 13 residues. CDR1 is SNHLY, CDR2 FYNNEI, per germline. Unmatched junction bases numbered 9, after V lost 8 bases and J lost 8 bases. CDR3 sequence reads: CASLGGSSYEQFF. The CDR3 nucleotides are TGTGCCAGCCTGGGCGGGAGTTCGTATGAGCAGTTCTTC. Combining the CDR3 with reference TRBV2 and TRBJ2-1 gives the whole variable domain EPEVTQTPSHQVTQMGQEVILRCVPISNHLYFYWYRQILGQKVEFLVSFYNNEISEKSEIFDDQFSVERPDGSNFTLKIRSTKLEDSAMYFCASLGGSSYEQFFGPGTRLTVL.

The V and J genes are TRBV25-1 and TRBJ1-2, with 11 bases that match TRBD1. The CDR3 has 15 amino acids. In germline, CDR1 is MGHDK, CDR2 SYGVNS. The J segment lost 2 bases and the V segment lost 6 bases, leaving 5 bases of the junction unmatched. The CDR3 here is CASRTGQGANYGYTF. The DNA of the CDR3 is TGTGCCAGCAGGACAGGACAGGGGGCAAACTATGGCTACACCTTC.

The chain carries TRBV13 and TRBJ1-2, with D possibly being TRBD1 (6 bases). V was pared by 5 bases and J by 5 bases, with 21 bases between. The CDR3 sequence is 16 residues long. Germline V CDR1 and CDR2: PRHDT, FYEKMQ (reference sequence). DNA of the CDR3: TGTGCCAGCAGCATGACAGGTCCATCGATCAATTATGGCTACACCTTC. It is translated as CASSMTGPSINYGYTF.

The rearrangement joins TRBV19 to TRBJ1-1; possible D gene TRBD1, 5 bases. This CDR3 has 12 amino acids. In germline, CDR1 is LNHDA, CDR2 SQIVND (reference sequence). Trimming stripped 5 bases from V and 4 bases from J, with 8 bases between. Here the CDR3 reads CASSQRGTEAFF. CDR3 sequence (DNA): TGTGCCAGTAGTCAGAGGGGCACTGAAGCTTTCTTT.

The DNA of the CDR3 is TGCGCCAGCAGCCAAGTCGGGAAGGATGAGCAGTTCTTC. As protein: CASSQVGKDEQFF. V and J are TRBV4-1 and TRBJ2-1; TRBD2 is a possible D gene (5 bases). Germline V gives CDR1 MGHRA, CDR2 YSYEKL. The V end was cut by 1 base, the J end by 8 bases, with 9 bases between. The CDR3 is 13 residues long.

Only a few counts were recorded for this clone. The chain is built from TRBV4-2 and TRBJ1-1; TRBD1 agrees at 8 bases. The CDR3 extends over 16 amino acids. CDR1 and CDR2 (germline): LGHNA, YNFKEQ. The junction had 10 bases not matched to a gene; V was cut back by 4 bases and J by 3 bases. The CDR3 bases are TGTGCCAGCAGCCCCTTAGGACAGGGAGGCGACACTGAAGCTTTCTTT. Its protein is CASSPLGQGGDTEAFF.

The chain is built from TRBV14 and TRBJ2-5; 8 nucleotides match TRBD2. Trimming at V came to 0 bases and at J to 4 bases, leaving 4 bases not matched to a gene. Germline CDR1 reads SGHDN; CDR2 reads FVKESK. This CDR3 comprises 15 residues. CDR3 in amino acids: CASSQEGLAGETQYF. The CDR3 DNA reads as TGTGCCAGCAGCCAAGAAGGGCTAGCGGGAGAGACCCAGTACTTC.

This chain uses TRBV28 with TRBJ2-7; D is possibly TRBD2 (6 bases). The CDR3 is 14 amino acids. The V end lost 5 bases, the J end lost 7 bases, and 18 bases lay between the germline ends. The germline V gene has CDR1 MDHEN and CDR2 SYDVKM. The CDR3 nucleotides are TGTGCCAGCAGTCACCTAGCGTTCTCGGGGGAGCAGTACTTC. Amino acids: CASSHLAFSGEQYF.

The CDR3 nucleotides read TGCGCCAGCAGCTCGAGTAGCTCGGATTGGGGCAAGAGCAATCAGCCCCAGCATTTT. Translated: CASSSSSSDWGKSNQPQHF. The genes are TRBV10-2 and TRBJ1-5, with a tentative D call TRBD1 (5 bases). V was pared by 6 bases and J by 1 base, with 25 bases between. The CDR3 runs to 19 residues. CDR1 and CDR2 from the germline V gene are WSHSY and SAAADI.

The rearrangement links TRBV28 to TRBJ2-4, with D hard to call. Trimming shortened V by 7 bases and J by 0 bases, and 16 bases separated the two germline ends. The CDR3 runs 16 residues. Germline V lookup: CDR1 MDHEN, CDR2 SYDVKM. The CDR3 DNA follows: TGTGCCAGCATACCGAGTCTGACCCTAGCCAAAAACATTCAGTACTTC. Protein sequence: CASIPSLTLAKNIQYF.

The CDR3 reads CASSELRENAGNTIYF. For the CDR3, the DNA is TGTGCCAGCAGTGAATTAAGAGAAAACGCTGGAAACACCATATATTTT. The chain has TRBV6-1 and TRBJ1-3; D ambiguous. The germline V and J ends were trimmed by 2 bases and 2 bases, with 13 bases remaining between them. In germline, CDR1 is MNHNS, CDR2 SASEGT. The CDR3 loop spans 16 amino acids.

The chain couples TRBV10-1 to TRBJ1-1; no reliable D call. The CDR3 contains 13 residues. Germline CDR1 WNHNN, CDR2 SYGVQD (reference sequence). Trimming took off 6 bases at V and 4 bases at J, with 12 bases between the two ends. This CDR3 reads CASSPVFGTEAFF. CDR3 nucleotides: TGCGCCAGCAGCCCCGTTTTTGGCACTGAAGCTTTCTTT.

The V gene is TRBV18, the J gene TRBJ1-2; 7 bases match TRBD1. The germline V gene encodes CDR1 KGHSH and CDR2 LQKENI. With 5 bases clipped from V and 4 bases from J, the junction kept 10 bases outside the gene matches. The CDR3 spans 15 residues. The CDR3 region has the DNA TGTGCCAGCTCAACTGACAGGGAGTTGATCTATGGCTACACCTTC. Amino acids: CASSTDRELIYGYTF.

This clone is a singleton in its sample. The CDR3 sequence: CASSVARQNTGELFF. The CDR3 DNA sequence: TGTGCCAGCAGCGTAGCTCGACAAAACACCGGGGAGCTGTTTTTT. The chain has TRBV9 and TRBJ2-2; no firm D call. CDR3 length: 15 amino acids. Germline CDR1 SGDLS, CDR2 YYNGEE. Trimming took 0 bases from V and 2 from J, leaving 8 bases between them.

This chain uses TRBV5-1 with TRBJ2-7, with 10 bases lining up with TRBD2. The germline CDR1 and CDR2 sequences are SGHRS and YFSETQ. After removal of 4 bases from V and 2 bases from J, the junction contained 9 bases not matched to a gene. The CDR3 is made up of 16 amino acids. For the CDR3, the DNA is TGCGCCAGCAGCCAATTAGCGGGAGGATTAACCTACGAGCAGTACTTC. Its translation: CASSQLAGGLTYEQYF. The full variable domain, in which reference TRBV5-1 and TRBJ2-7 provide the parts outside the CDR3, is KAGVTQTPRYLIKTRGQQVTLSCSPISGHRSVSWYQQTPGQGLQFLFEYFSETQRNKGNFPGRFSGRQFSNSRSEMNVSTLELGDSALYLCASSQLAGGLTYEQYFGPGTRLTVT.

The chain combines TRBV29-1 with TRBJ2-2; D could derive from TRBD1 or TRBD2 (5 bases each). The germline CDR1 and CDR2 sequences are SQVTM and ANQGSEA. Trimming stripped 7 bases from V and 1 base from J, with 7 bases between. This CDR3 contains 12 residues. CDR3 DNA sequence: TGCAGCGGAGGGGAGAACACCGGGGAGCTGTTTTTT. Encoded protein: CSGGENTGELFF.

The CDR3 here is CASSRGHNTEAFF. The CDR3 nucleotides read TGCGCCAGCAGCCGGGGACACAACACTGAAGCTTTCTTT. This chain links TRBV4-1 with TRBJ1-1, with D possibly matching TRBD1 (6 bases). V lost 4 bases and J lost 2, with 8 bases in between. The CDR3 totals 13 residues. From germline, CDR1 is MGHRA and CDR2 YSYEKL.